The rows below give T cell receptor beta chains drawn from one sample of a study of OX40 agonist ivuxolimab in advanced cancers. Clones were read by immunoSEQ multiplex PCR, and TCRdb kept only the in-frame ones, dropping some. The sample records 84,000 or so clones, 85% to 95% being singletons. The sequencing used CD4+ or CD8+ T cells sorted from blood, collected in a trial of the OX40 agonist ivuxolimab. The source is an adult with an advanced solid tumor such as melanoma, head and neck, liver or kidney cancer. Both conserved end residues are part of each CDR3. The D gene is left open where the match is weak. The size entry is marked missing in some rows and otherwise reads once, few, many or a size class.

j_call v_call cdr3_length d_call clone_size cdr3_aa cdr3_nt
TRBJ2-1 TRBV6-6 11 NA NA CASSSIDEQFF TGTGCCAGCAGTTCGATCGATGAGCAGTTCTTC
TRBJ2-2 TRBV5-1 15 TRBD1 NA CASSYETGVTGELFF TGCGCCAGCAGCTACGAGACAGGGGTGACCGGGGAGCTGTTTTTT
TRBJ2-7 TRBV6-5 15 NA NA CASSYGGGFKYEQYF TGTGCCAGCAGTTACGGTGGGGGTTTCAAGTACGAGCAGTACTTC
TRBJ1-1 TRBV19 12 NA NA CASRFGGTEAFF TGTGCCAGTAGGTTTGGGGGTACTGAAGCTTTCTTT
TRBJ1-1 TRBV4-1 15 TRBD1 NA CASSPPGTGEAEAFF TGCGCCAGCAGCCCCCCCGGGACAGGTGAGGCTGAAGCTTTCTTT
TRBJ2-3 TRBV5-4 17 TRBD2 few CASSLAVIAGAADTQYF TGTGCCAGCAGCTTGGCCGTGATAGCGGGAGCTGCAGATACGCAGTATTTT
TRBJ1-1 TRBV15 16 NA NA CATSSNPGQVNTEAFF TGTGCCACCAGCAGCAACCCCGGGCAGGTGAACACTGAAGCTTTCTTT
TRBJ2-2 TRBV10-3 15 TRBD1 NA CAISTRDSNTGELFF TGTGCCATCAGTACCCGGGACAGTAACACCGGGGAGCTGTTTTTT
TRBJ1-5 TRBV2 15 NA NA CASSPGGISNQPQHF TGTGCCAGCAGCCCGGGGGGTATTAGCAATCAGCCCCAGCATTTT
TRBJ2-1 TRBV11-2 15 TRBD2 NA CASSSQRESYNEQFF TGTGCCAGCAGCTCCCAGCGGGAGTCCTACAATGAGCAGTTCTTC
TRBJ2-1 TRBV9 14 TRBD1 NA CASSVRDRAYEQFF TGTGCCAGCAGCGTCCGGGACAGGGCATATGAGCAGTTCTTC
TRBJ2-7 TRBV29-1 14 TRBD1 once CSVEAPGQGYEQYF TGCAGCGTTGAAGCCCCGGGACAGGGGTACGAGCAGTACTTC
TRBJ1-1 TRBV11-2 13 NA NA CASSLGVGTEAFF TGTGCCAGCAGCTTAGGGGTGGGCACTGAAGCTTTCTTT
TRBJ2-6 TRBV9 16 NA NA CASSSRDNSGANVLTF TGTGCCAGCAGCTCGAGGGACAACTCTGGGGCCAACGTCCTGACTTTC
TRBJ2-1 TRBV5-1 16 TRBD1 NA CASESGQSSLGDEQFF TGCGCCAGCGAATCGGGACAGTCTAGCTTGGGTGATGAGCAGTTCTTC
TRBJ2-1 TRBV10-1 15 NA NA CASNLIQGSYNEQFF TGCGCCAGCAACCTAATACAGGGCTCCTACAATGAGCAGTTCTTC
TRBJ1-2 TRBV7-6 13 NA once CASSLSESYGYTF TGTGCCAGCAGCCTCTCTGAGAGCTATGGCTACACCTTC
TRBJ2-6 TRBV5-6 16 NA NA CASSLIGGPGANVLTF TGTGCCAGCAGCCTCATCGGGGGGCCTGGGGCCAACGTCCTGACTTTC
TRBJ2-7 TRBV5-4 14 NA NA CASSPGMGGYEQYF TGTGCCAGCAGCCCAGGGATGGGCGGCTACGAGCAGTACTTC
TRBJ1-1 TRBV25-1 15 NA NA CASSELRGLNTEAFF TGTGCCAGCAGTGAATTGAGAGGCTTGAACACTGAAGCTTTCTTT
TRBJ1-3 TRBV6-6 16 NA NA CASSYSRGISGNTIYF TGTGCCAGCAGTTACTCGAGAGGGATTTCTGGAAACACCATATATTTT
TRBJ2-3 TRBV30 16 TRBD2 once CAWRASGSRRADTQYF TGTGCCTGGAGGGCTAGCGGGAGCCGGCGCGCAGATACGCAGTATTTT
TRBJ1-3 TRBV30 14 NA NA CACSGRFSGNTIYF TGTGCCTGCTCCGGACGGTTCTCTGGAAACACCATATATTTT
TRBJ2-7 TRBV4-1 14 NA NA CASSQEDPADEQYF TGCGCCAGCAGCCAAGAGGACCCAGCCGACGAGCAGTACTTC
TRBJ1-1 TRBV12-2 16 NA NA CASRLERARGFIQAFF TGTGCAAGTCGCTTAGAAAGGGCCAGGGGCTTCATTCAAGCTTTCTTT
TRBJ2-1 TRBV29-1 15 TRBD1 NA CSALSPDRVGNEQFF TGCAGCGCTCTTAGTCCCGACAGGGTGGGCAATGAGCAGTTCTTC
TRBJ2-3 TRBV27 17 TRBD2 NA CASSFSGRALGTDTQYF TGTGCCAGCAGTTTTAGCGGGAGGGCCCTCGGCACAGATACGCAGTATTTT
TRBJ2-5 TRBV11-2 16 TRBD1 once CASSLVGQGAWETQYF TGTGCCAGCAGCTTAGTGGGACAGGGGGCATGGGAGACCCAGTACTTC
TRBJ2-1 TRBV25-1 12 TRBD1 once CASTGQGNEQFF TGTGCCAGCACCGGACAGGGAAATGAGCAGTTCTTC
TRBJ1-4 TRBV15 15 NA NA CATSRVPSLNEKLFF TGTGCCACCAGCAGAGTCCCATCGCTTAATGAAAAACTGTTTTTT
TRBJ1-3 TRBV2 15 NA NA CATRSGRGSGNTIYF TGTGCCACCAGGTCGGGTCGGGGATCTGGAAACACCATATATTTT